This T cell receptor beta chain is drawn from a study of cytomegalovirus exposure and HLA in healthy donors. Germline V CDR1 and CDR2: MDHEN, SYDVKM. After removal of 8 bases from V and 4 bases from J, the junction contained 9 bases not matched to a gene. There are 15 residues in the CDR3. 60 Vbeta and 13 Jbeta primers were used in PCR. The data were produced by immunoSEQ multiplex PCR, yet TCRdb's version contains in-frame clones alone and is incomplete. The sample has 60,000 to 85,000 clones, about three quarters seen once; the top ten hold about 12%. Overall study findings and caveats: The availability of immune exposure information extended only to CMV serostatus.

Notes on this clone: The antigen is unknown.

The chain couples TRBV28 to TRBJ1-3; 9 nucleotides agree with TRBD1. The clonotype was recovered from a male donor in good health and CMV-seropositive. The specimen sequenced was PBMCs. CDR3 region: CASSGTGGKGNTIYF. The CDR3, as DNA: TGTGCCAGCTCGGGAACAGGGGGCAAGGGAAACACCATATATTTT.